This is a list of T cell receptor beta chains from one sample in a study of radiotherapy plus CTLA-4 blockade in lung cancer. The data were produced by immunoSEQ multiplex PCR, yet TCRdb's version contains in-frame clones alone and is incomplete. Among tens of thousands of clones listed, 80% to 90% were seen once. The sample in question was peripheral blood, obtained from a patient treated with radiotherapy plus ipilimumab. The receptors were sampled from a human donor with non-small cell lung cancer that progressed on radiotherapy plus ipilimumab. Each CDR3 is given with its conserved first and last residue.

v_call: TRBV10-3; cdr3_aa: CAAGTGRTSGSADTQYF
v_call: TRBV30; cdr3_aa: CAWSDRTAQPQHF
v_call: TRBV27; cdr3_aa: CASSPSTGTGGREQYF
v_call: TRBV28; cdr3_aa: CASRGRGQGAGVTEAFF
v_call: TRBV9; cdr3_aa: CASSAGGKSTDTQYF
v_call: TRBV11-2; cdr3_aa: CASSRDMGGRPGELFF
v_call: TRBV28; cdr3_aa: CASSYRAPETQYF
v_call: TRBV20-1; cdr3_aa: CSAGRAGGYTF
v_call: TRBV2; cdr3_aa: CASSEDTQYF
v_call: TRBV2; cdr3_aa: CASWGQYNEKLFF
v_call: TRBV28; cdr3_aa: CASSPMGGSNQPQHF
v_call: TRBV19; cdr3_aa: CASSRLGSYEQYF
v_call: TRBV27; cdr3_aa: CASSTGGPGANVLTF
v_call: TRBV18; cdr3_aa: CASSGSINYGYTF
v_call: TRBV6-6; cdr3_aa: CASSPRDRKPEAFF
v_call: TRBV5-1; cdr3_aa: CASSLATGVGEQYF
v_call: TRBV2; cdr3_aa: CASRRVGETQYF
v_call: TRBV14; cdr3_aa: CASSQWTGGSEAFF
v_call: TRBV5-4; cdr3_aa: CASSPSHSGANVLTF